These 9 T cell receptor beta chains came from one sample sequenced in a study of technical replicates of blood from a handful of donors (dated by TCRdb to between 2016 and 2019). The library was made by the immunoSEQ multiplex PCR assay. This is the immuneACCESS table as TCRdb keeps it, with only in-frame sequences that have V and J called. A part of the clones is gone; compared with another copy, unresolved V genes explain less than half, and the rest is unexplained. This sample has roughly 73,000 clones in its table, and 93% of those were observed once. The ten largest clones capture 0.25% to 0.3% of the sample. The sequencing sample was made of T cells isolated from PBMCs. Receptors originate from a human donor in good health.

The chain has TRBV28 and TRBJ1-2; D is undetermined. Trimming left V 3 bases short and J 0 bases short, with 5 bases between. Germline V lookup: CDR1 MDHEN, CDR2 SYDVKM. This CDR3 spans 13 amino acids. The CDR3: CASSFPANYGYTF. DNA of the CDR3: TGTGCCAGCAGTTTTCCAGCTAACTATGGCTACACCTTC.

The chain recombines TRBV19 with TRBJ1-4; 7 nucleotides align to TRBD1. V shed 9 bases, J shed 0 bases, and the junction held 10 bases outside the gene matches. This CDR3 has 16 residues. Germline-derived CDR1 and CDR2 are LNHDA and SQIVND (reference sequence). The CDR3 sequence is CASAGTASATNEKLFF. The CDR3 coding sequence is TGTGCCAGCGCCGGGACAGCCTCTGCAACTAATGAAAAACTGTTTTTT.

The chain recombines TRBV5-6 with TRBJ1-2; 11 positions match TRBD1. Trimming took 2 bases from V and 12 from J; bases not matched to a gene: 6. The germline CDR1 and CDR2 sequences are SGHDT and YYEEEE. There are 13 residues in the CDR3. This CDR3 is CASSFRDRGLHTF. In nucleotides, the CDR3 is TGTGCCAGCAGCTTTAGGGACAGGGGGTTACACACCTTC.

Here the CDR3 reads CASRGTGSRREKLFF. In nucleotides, the CDR3 is TGTGCCAGCAGGGGAACAGGGAGTAGACGAGAAAAACTGTTTTTT. This chain joins TRBV28 and TRBJ1-4; tentative D call: TRBD1 (6 bases). The CDR3 contains 15 residues. Germline lookup yields CDR1 MDHEN and CDR2 SYDVKM. V lost 6 bases to trimming and J lost 8 bases, with 19 bases between them. The full variable domain, rest sourced from reference TRBV28 and TRBJ1-4, is DVKVTQSSRYLVKRTGEKVFLECVQDMDHENMFWYRQDPGLGLRLIYFSYDVKMKEKGDIPEGYSVSREKKERFSLILESASTNQTSMYLCASRGTGSRREKLFFGSGTQLSVL.

The chain combines TRBV12-2 with TRBJ2-7; TRBD1 is the table's D call and was not checked against the DNA. TRBV12-2 counts as a pseudogene. The CDR3 totals 16 residues. The CDR3 nucleotides read TGTGCAAGTCGCTTAAACGTTGATGGCTCACCCTACGAGCAGTACTTC. Amino acid sequence: CASRLNVDGSPYEQYF.

The rearrangement uses TRBV25-1 and TRBJ2-7; D unresolved. V was trimmed by 2 bases and J by 3 bases, leaving 5 bases between them. This CDR3 has 12 amino acids. From germline, CDR1 is MGHDK and CDR2 SYGVNS. CDR3 sequence: CASSEAYYEQYF. As DNA, the CDR3 is TGTGCCAGCAGTGAAGCGTACTACGAGCAGTACTTC.

This clone was counted once. The chain has TRBV6-5 and TRBJ2-5; D unresolved. V was shortened by 0 bases and J by 5 bases, with 10 bases between the two germline ends. Germline-derived CDR1 and CDR2 are MNHEY and SVGAGI. This CDR3 region has 14 residues. The chain's CDR3 is CASSYSIERETQYF. CDR3 bases: TGTGCCAGCAGTTACTCGATTGAGAGGGAGACCCAGTACTTC.

The rearrangement links TRBV5-1 to TRBJ1-3; D possibly corresponds to TRBD1 (6 bases). Trimming removed 5 bases at V and 4 bases at J, with 13 bases between. Germline assignment: CDR1 SGHRS and CDR2 YFSETQ. CDR3 size: 14 residues. In DNA, the CDR3 is TGCGCCAGCAGTTCGACAGGCTTAGGAAACACCATATATTTT. Translation: CASSSTGLGNTIYF. Full variable domain (remainder filled in from reference TRBV5-1 and TRBJ1-3): KAGVTQTPRYLIKTRGQQVTLSCSPISGHRSVSWYQQTPGQGLQFLFEYFSETQRNKGNFPGRFSGRQFSNSRSEMNVSTLELGDSALYLCASSSTGLGNTIYFGEGSWLTVV.

The CDR3 protein is CASSQDLGQGRETQYF. The CDR3 DNA follows: TGTGCCAGCAGCCAAGATTTGGGACAGGGGCGAGAGACCCAGTACTTC. The V gene is TRBV14, the J gene TRBJ2-5; 10 nucleotides agree with TRBD1. With V trimmed by 0 bases and J by 4 bases, 5 bases remained unmatched. The CDR3 extends over 16 amino acids. Germline CDR1 SGHDN, CDR2 FVKESK.